The 31 T cell receptor beta chains given below trace back to one sample, sequenced in a study of cytomegalovirus exposure and HLA in healthy donors. A multiplex PCR was run with 60 Vbeta primers and 13 Jbeta primers. TCRdb keeps only in-frame clones here, not all; method: immunoSEQ multiplex PCR. Its table records 41,000 or so clones. The sample was PBMCs. All receptors derive from a man aged 30 to 45 in good health and CMV-seronegative.

This chain connects TRBV10-3 to TRBJ1-1, with TRBD1 as a possible D gene (5 bases). There are 13 residues in the CDR3. With 0 bases removed from V and 12 bases from J, the gap between germline ends came to 14 bases. The germline CDR1 and CDR2 sequences are ENHRY and SYGVKD. In DNA, the CDR3 is TGTGCCATCAGTGAGTCGAAAGCGGGACGACCTTTCTTT. It translates to CAISESKAGRPFF.

The chain employs TRBV5-4 and TRBJ2-7; TRBD1 aligns across 10 bases. CDR1 and CDR2 from the germline V gene are SGHNT and YYREEE (reference sequence). The V and J ends lost 0 bases and 4 bases, in that order; junction bases with no gene match: 1. CDR3 length: 14 amino acids. CDR3 nucleotides: TGTGCCAGCAGCTTGGGGACAGGGGGGTACGAGCAGTACTTC. Translating gives CASSLGTGGYEQYF. The complete variable domain, with remaining parts taken from reference TRBV5-4 and TRBJ2-7, reads ETGVTQSPTHLIKTRGQQVTLRCSSQSGHNTVSWYQQALGQGPQFIFQYYREEENGRGNFPPRFSGLQFPNYSSELNVNALELDDSALYLCASSLGTGGYEQYFGPGTRLTVT.

The J gene is TRBJ2-5, the V gene TRBV2, with TRBD2 identical over 7 bases. The CDR3 covers 15 residues. With V trimmed by 4 bases and J by 5 bases, 10 bases remained unmatched. The germline V gene has CDR1 SNHLY and CDR2 FYNNEI. DNA for the CDR3: TGTGCCAGCAGTGTGGAGGGCAGGGAGGGGGAGACCCAGTACTTC. Its protein product is CASSVEGREGETQYF.

The chain recombines TRBV29-1 with TRBJ2-7, with TRBD1 matching over 8 bases. The V and J ends lost 4 bases and 6 bases, in that order; junction bases with no gene match: 14. The CDR3 has 15 amino acids. Per germline, CDR1 SQVTM and CDR2 ANQGSEA. The CDR3 bases are TGCAGCGTTGTCACCCCGGACAGGGCAAACGGCGAGCAGTACTTC. Protein sequence: CSVVTPDRANGEQYF.

The V and J genes are TRBV9 and TRBJ2-7, with 7 positions matching TRBD2. This CDR3 has 15 amino acids. V lost 3 bases, J lost 0 bases, and 6 bases stayed unmatched. Germline V gene data show CDR1 as SGDLS and CDR2 as YYNGEE. The CDR3 protein is CASSASSGTSYEQYF. Here the CDR3 DNA reads TGTGCCAGCAGCGCCTCTAGCGGAACCTCCTACGAGCAGTACTTC. Filled out from reference TRBV9 and TRBJ2-7, the complete variable domain reads DSGVTQTPKHLITATGQRVTLRCSPRSGDLSVYWYQQSLDQGLQFLIQYYNGEERAKGNILERFSAQQFPDLHSELNLSSLELGDSALYFCASSASSGTSYEQYFGPGTRLTVT.

V gene TRBV5-6 combines with J gene TRBJ2-2; TRBD1 matches 7 bases. The V gene end was trimmed by 5 bases and the J gene end by 5 bases; junction bases not matched to a gene: 3. The CDR3 is 13 amino acids. Germline V gene sequence: CDR1 SGHDT, CDR2 YYEEEE. CDR3 sequence reads: CASRPTGTGELFF. The DNA of the CDR3 is TGTGCCAGCAGACCGACAGGGACCGGGGAGCTGTTTTTT.

J is TRBJ2-7 and V is TRBV4-3, with 10 nucleotides matching TRBD1. This CDR3 region has 15 residues. Germline CDR1 LGHNA, CDR2 YSLEER. V was pared by 0 bases and J by 6 bases, with 5 bases of the junction left unmatched. CDR3 loop: CASSQDRTGGLEQYF. The CDR3 region has the DNA TGCGCCAGCAGCCAAGACAGGACAGGGGGGCTCGAGCAGTACTTC.

This rearrangement joins TRBV5-4 to TRBJ2-5; 8 positions match TRBD1. In germline, CDR1 is SGHNT, CDR2 YYREEE (reference sequence). This CDR3 comprises 15 residues. Trimming at V came to 3 bases and at J to 2 bases, leaving 6 bases not matched to a gene. CDR3 loop: CASSSADRGQETQYF. CDR3 DNA: TGTGCCAGCAGCTCGGCAGACAGGGGTCAAGAGACCCAGTACTTC.

The gene calls are TRBV6-1 and TRBJ1-1; 9 nucleotides match TRBD1. Germline assignment: CDR1 MNHNS and CDR2 SASEGT. J was trimmed by 7 bases and V by 5 bases; bases with no gene match: 11. The CDR3 has 15 residues. CDR3: CASSPTTGGPGEAFF. The CDR3 coding sequence is TGTGCCAGCAGTCCCACCACAGGGGGCCCTGGTGAAGCTTTCTTT.

This chain joins TRBV9 and TRBJ2-1; D gene unclear. CDR3 length: 11 residues. CDR1 SGDLS and CDR2 YYNGEE come from the germline V gene. Deletions cut 4 bases from V and 10 bases from J, with 9 bases between. The DNA of the CDR3 is TGTGCCAGCAGCAGAGGAGTCGAGCAGTTCTTC. Translation: CASSRGVEQFF.

This sequence joins TRBV19 and TRBJ2-1; D possibly corresponds to TRBD2 (6 bases). Germline V gene lookup returns CDR1 LNHDA and CDR2 SQIVND (reference sequence). The V end lost 5 bases, the J end lost 5 bases, and 16 bases lay between the germline ends. The CDR3 has 15 residues. CDR3 region: CASSAGGSPDNEQFF. The CDR3 DNA sequence: TGTGCCAGTAGTGCCGGGGGTAGTCCCGACAATGAGCAGTTCTTC.

Here the CDR3 reads CASSLQGSGANVLTF. The CDR3 nucleotides read TGCGCCAGCAGCCTACAGGGGTCTGGGGCCAACGTCCTGACTTTC. This rearrangement joins TRBV5-1 to TRBJ2-6; 7 bases are shared with TRBD1. Germline V gives CDR1 SGHRS, CDR2 YFSETQ. The V segment lost 4 bases and the J segment 1 base; nucleotides outside the gene matches: 2. The CDR3 length is 15 residues.

The chain recombines TRBV4-2 with TRBJ2-5; 16 nucleotides align to TRBD2. The DNA end favors TRBJ2-7, so the J call may be wrong. Germline V CDR1 and CDR2: LGHNA, YNFKEQ. The length of the CDR3 is 19 residues. The CDR3 region has the DNA TGTGCCAGCAGCCAAGATCTCACCGGGACTAGCGGGGGGGCCTACGAGCAGTACTTC. Residues: CASSQDLTGTSGGAYEQYF.

The genes are TRBV10-1 and TRBJ2-7; D gene unclear. This CDR3 has 13 amino acids. Germline V CDR1 and CDR2: WNHNN, SYGVQD (reference sequence). V shed 6 bases and J shed 6 bases, with 15 bases lying between them. This chain's CDR3 is CASSPQVRSEQYF. The CDR3 DNA sequence: TGCGCCAGCAGCCCCCAAGTTCGGAGCGAGCAGTACTTC.

With regard to this clone: Germline is not matched at one junction end, which may reflect a read error. The chain uses TRBV11-2 and TRBJ2-7; perhaps TRBD1 as D (6 bases). The CDR3 consists of 15 residues. In germline, CDR1 is SGHAT, CDR2 FQNNGV. The CDR3 nucleotides read TGTGCCAGCATCGACTCAGGGGAGACGTCCTCCGAGCAGTACTTC. Translating gives CASIDSGETSSEQYF.

The rearrangement uses TRBV6-5 and TRBJ1-2; D is unresolved. Germline CDR1 and CDR2: MNHEY and SVGAGI. The CDR3 has 12 amino acids. Trimming stripped 7 bases from V and 4 bases from J, with 10 bases between. The CDR3 region is CASMTRPYGYTF. The CDR3 nucleotides read TGTGCCAGCATGACACGGCCCTATGGCTACACCTTC.

The chain uses TRBV29-1 and TRBJ1-2, with D perhaps TRBD1 (5 bases). V was cut by 4 bases and J by 3 bases, with 15 bases left in between. This CDR3 has 14 residues. Per the germline V gene, CDR1 is SQVTM and CDR2 is ANQGSEA. The CDR3 bases are TGCAGCGTTGTAGAGGGGCCGCACGACTATGGCTACACCTTC. This translates into CSVVEGPHDYGYTF. The full variable domain, completed using reference TRBV29-1 and TRBJ1-2, is SAVISQKPSRDICQRGTSLTIQCQVDSQVTMMFWYRQQPGQSLTLIATANQGSEATYESGFVIDKFPISRPNLTFSTLTVSNMSPEDSSIYLCSVVEGPHDYGYTFGSGTRLTVV.

About this clone: One junction end disagrees with the germline gene, perhaps due to a read error. This chain links TRBV2 with TRBJ1-1; no firm D call. The CDR3 consists of 11 residues. Looked up from germline, CDR1 is SNHLY and CDR2 is FYNNEI. Here the CDR3 DNA reads TGTGCCAGAAGTGAGCTCAGGCCAGCTTTCTTT. This sequence encodes CARSELRPAFF. The full variable domain, in which reference TRBV2 and TRBJ1-1 provide the parts outside the CDR3, is EPEVTQTPSHQVTQMGQEVILRCVPISNHLYFYWYRQILGQKVEFLVSFYNNEISEKSEIFDDQFSVERPDGSNFTLKIRSTKLEDSAMYFCARSELRPAFFGQGTRLTVV.

The chain has TRBV19 and TRBJ1-2; 7 bases match TRBD1. Unmatched junction bases numbered 3, after V lost 3 bases and J lost 2 bases. The CDR3 sequence is 14 residues long. Germline CDR1 and CDR2: LNHDA and SQIVND (reference sequence). The CDR3 DNA reads TGTGCCAGTAGTATGACAGGGTTAAACTATGGCTACACCTTC. Protein: CASSMTGLNYGYTF.

This chain joins TRBV7-2 and TRBJ1-5; 7 nucleotides align to TRBD1. With 2 bases clipped from V and 4 bases from J, the junction kept 5 bases outside the gene matches. The CDR3 covers 15 residues. Germline CDR1 SGHTA, CDR2 FQGNSA. As DNA, the CDR3 is TGTGCCAGCAGCTTAACTTTACAGGGGAATCAGCCCCAGCATTTT. Amino acids: CASSLTLQGNQPQHF.

The chain uses TRBV27 and TRBJ2-7; weak D call: TRBD1 (6 bases). The CDR3 covers 13 residues. CDR1 and CDR2 from the germline V gene are MNHEY and SMNVEV (reference sequence). V was shortened by 5 bases and J by 5 bases, with 13 bases between the two germline ends. CDR3 sequence: CASSPAGVHEQYF. DNA for the CDR3: TGTGCCAGCAGTCCGGCAGGGGTCCACGAGCAGTACTTC.

The chain links TRBV11-2 to TRBJ1-5; no clear D. Trimming removed 1 base at V and 4 bases at J, with 5 bases between. Germline V gives CDR1 SGHAT, CDR2 FQNNGV. The CDR3 runs to 13 residues. The CDR3 spells CASSLGPNQPQHF. The DNA of the CDR3 is TGTGCCAGCAGCTTAGGTCCGAATCAGCCCCAGCATTTT.

The V gene is TRBV14, the J gene TRBJ1-2; maybe TRBD1 (5 bases). The germline V gene has CDR1 SGHDN and CDR2 FVKESK. The length of the CDR3 is 14 residues. Trimming pared 4 bases from V and 5 bases from J, leaving 14 bases between. The CDR3 bases are TGTGCCAGCAGCCCCCTAAAGGCAGGGTATGGCTACACCTTC. Its protein is CASSPLKAGYGYTF.

The rearrangement uses TRBV18 and TRBJ1-1, with 11 positions matching TRBD1. CDR1 is KGHSH and CDR2 is LQKENI in the germline V gene. V lost 2 bases to trimming and J lost 3 bases; unmatched junction nucleotides: 5. This CDR3 has 16 amino acids. Here the CDR3 DNA reads TGTGCCAGCTCACCAAAGCGGGGACAGGGGGACACTGAAGCTTTCTTT. This sequence encodes CASSPKRGQGDTEAFF.

The chain couples TRBV10-3 to TRBJ2-7, with D hard to call. Trimming pared 5 bases from V and 3 bases from J, leaving 5 bases between. The CDR3 is 11 amino acids. Germline V gene sequence: CDR1 ENHRY, CDR2 SYGVKD. The DNA for the CDR3 is TGTGCCATCAGTTCAGACTACGAGCAGTACTTC. Translation: CAISSDYEQYF.

The rearrangement links TRBV4-1 to TRBJ1-3; D gene unclear. Germline V lookup: CDR1 MGHRA, CDR2 YSYEKL. Trimming removed 1 base at V and 4 bases at J, with 11 bases between. CDR3 length equals 15 residues. CDR3 coding DNA: TGCGCCAGCAGCCAAGTGAAGGAGTCAGGAAACACCATATATTTT. The encoded protein is CASSQVKESGNTIYF.

The gene calls are TRBV7-9 and TRBJ2-2; D remains unclear. V was cut by 1 base and J by 1 base, with 7 bases left in between. Germline loops: CDR1 SEHNR, CDR2 FQNEAQ (reference sequence). This CDR3 comprises 15 residues. This CDR3 reads CASSLGAGNTGELFF. In DNA form, the CDR3 reads TGTGCCAGCAGCTTAGGGGCAGGGAACACCGGGGAGCTGTTTTTT.

The genes are TRBV19 and TRBJ2-2; 7 nucleotides line up with TRBD2. The CDR3 has 17 amino acids. J gave up 3 bases and V 5 bases, and 12 bases lay outside the gene matches. Per the germline V gene, CDR1 is LNHDA and CDR2 is SQIVND (reference sequence). CDR3 sequence (DNA): TGTGCCAGTAGTCACCTCGGGGAGCGGGGTCACACCGGGGAGCTGTTTTTT. This encodes CASSHLGERGHTGELFF. The full variable domain, in which reference TRBV19 and TRBJ2-2 provide the parts outside the CDR3, is DGGITQSPKYLFRKEGQNVTLSCEQNLNHDAMYWYRQDPGQGLRLIYYSQIVNDFQKGDIAEGYSVSREKKESFPLTVTSAQKNPTAFYLCASSHLGERGHTGELFFGEGSRLTVL.

The chain recombines TRBV4-2 with TRBJ2-2; 11 nucleotides line up with TRBD2. With V trimmed by 0 bases and J by 6 bases, 6 bases remained unmatched. The CDR3 sequence is 17 residues long. CDR1 and CDR2 from the germline V gene are LGHNA and YNFKEQ. The CDR3 nucleotides are TGTGCCAGCAGCCAAGATGGTAGCGGGGGGGCCCCCGGGGAGCTGTTTTTT. This translates into CASSQDGSGGAPGELFF.

The chain employs TRBV7-9 and TRBJ1-6, with unresolved D. The CDR3 runs 12 residues. Deletions cut 3 bases from V and 5 bases from J, with 2 bases between. CDR1 and CDR2 from the germline V gene are SEHNR and FQNEAQ (reference sequence). CDR3 nucleotide sequence: TGTGCCAGCAGCTTCAATAATTCACCCCTCCACTTT. Amino acid sequence: CASSFNNSPLHF. The variable domain in full, with the rest retrieved from reference TRBV7-9 and TRBJ1-6, is DTGVSQNPRHKITKRGQNVTFRCDPISEHNRLYWYRQTLGQGPEFLTYFQNEAQLEKSRLLSDRFSAERPKGSFSTLEIQRTEQGDSAMYLCASSFNNSPLHFGNGTRLTVT.

CDR3 sequence (DNA): TGCAGCGTTGCAGGGCTAGCGGGGGTCACTTCCGACAATGAGCAGTTCTTC. It translates to CSVAGLAGVTSDNEQFF. The chain combines TRBV29-1 with TRBJ2-1; 10 bases are shared with TRBD2. V lost 4 bases and J lost 5; bases outside the gene matches: 14. Germline V gene data show CDR1 as SQVTM and CDR2 as ANQGSEA. The length of the CDR3 is 17 residues.